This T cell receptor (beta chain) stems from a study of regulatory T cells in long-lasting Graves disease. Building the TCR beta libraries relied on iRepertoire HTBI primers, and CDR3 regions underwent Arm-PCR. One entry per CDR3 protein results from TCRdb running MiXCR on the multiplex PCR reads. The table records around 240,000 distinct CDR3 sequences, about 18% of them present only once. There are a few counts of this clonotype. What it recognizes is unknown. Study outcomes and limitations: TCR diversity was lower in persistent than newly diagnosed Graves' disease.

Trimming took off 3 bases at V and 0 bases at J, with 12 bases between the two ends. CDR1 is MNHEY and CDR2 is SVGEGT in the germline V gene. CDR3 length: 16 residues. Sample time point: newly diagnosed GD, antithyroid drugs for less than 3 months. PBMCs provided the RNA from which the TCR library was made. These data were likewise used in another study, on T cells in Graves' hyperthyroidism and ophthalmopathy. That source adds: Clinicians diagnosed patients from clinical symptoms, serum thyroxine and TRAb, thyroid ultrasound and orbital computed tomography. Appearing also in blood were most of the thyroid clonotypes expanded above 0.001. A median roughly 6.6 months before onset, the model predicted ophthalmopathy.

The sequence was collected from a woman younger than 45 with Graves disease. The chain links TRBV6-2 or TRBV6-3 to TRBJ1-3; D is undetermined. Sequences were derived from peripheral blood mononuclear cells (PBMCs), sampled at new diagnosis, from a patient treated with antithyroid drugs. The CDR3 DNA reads TGTGCCAGCAGTTATTGGCAAAAGGGCTCTGGAAACACCATATATTTT. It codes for CASSYWQKGSGNTIYF.